This TCR beta chain appears in the sequencing data of a study of human T cells and chemical hapten exposure. Study background: TCR yields differed between samples (mainly from small differences in pooled library volume).

Study results and limitations: No shift was seen in TCRs above 1 in 1000 frequency with DPC sensitization.

For the library, individual cDNA molecules each received unique molecular identifiers. Under the authors' procedure: Per sample, the median was approximately 100,000 TCRs, with values from 23,224 to 690,600. TCRdb passed the 5' RACE reads through MiXCR, listing each CDR3 protein once. What appears here as the V and J calls and clone size reflects TCRdb's work, not the paper's. The data hold some 78,000 distinct CDR3 sequences, with 7% to 8% observed a single time. This CDR3 spans 13 amino acids. Trimming pared 5 bases from V and 3 bases from J, leaving 10 bases between. Germline V gene sequence: CDR1 DFQATT, CDR2 SNEGSKA (reference sequence). The study extracted total RNA from unfractionated whole blood. This clonotype has at least ten counts. Its antigen is unidentified.

The genes are TRBV20-1 and TRBJ1-4, with no clear D. The clonotype originates from a male donor in good health. The CDR3 spells CSAQARANEKLFF. Here the CDR3 DNA reads TGCAGTGCTCAAGCCAGAGCTAATGAAAAACTGTTTTTT.